One sample yielded the 3 T cell receptor beta chains listed below, sequenced in a study of metastatic and nonmetastatic thyroid tumors. Before thyroid surgery, none of the patients had received any treatment. TCRdb re-called the PCR reads through MiXCR. The sample has 26,000 or so clones; roughly 15% are singletons. The sample comprised blood. The receptors were gathered from a male donor with papillary thyroid cancer or a benign thyroid nodule (not recorded which). Some clones in this sample may be carry-over from other donors' samples.

This clone was seen at least ten times. J is TRBJ2-2 and V is TRBV28; 8 nucleotides line up with TRBD1. From germline, CDR1 is MDHEN and CDR2 SYDVKM. J gave up 2 bases and V 6 bases, and 5 bases lay outside the gene matches. The length of the CDR3 is 15 residues. CDR3 nucleotide sequence: TGTGCCAGCAGCCAGGGGGCGATTAACACCGGGGAGCTGTTTTTT. Its translation is CASSQGAINTGELFF.

This clone was counted a single time. The chain joins TRBV4-1 to TRBJ2-7; D might be TRBD2 (5 bases). Trimming took off 0 bases at V and 4 bases at J, with 19 bases between the two ends. Germline V CDR1 and CDR2: MGHRA, YSYEKL. CDR3 size: 17 residues. The CDR3 spells CASSQDRATTRAYEQYF. The CDR3 nucleotides are TGCGCCAGCAGCCAAGATCGCGCAACTACGCGGGCATACGAGCAGTACTTC.

This clone was recorded many times. This sequence joins TRBV28 and TRBJ2-3; D ambiguous. This CDR3 has 15 residues. Germline CDR1 is MDHEN and CDR2 is SYDVKM. V lost 2 bases and J 2 bases, leaving 11 bases between the germline ends. The CDR3 loop is CASSLIQDPTDTQYF. CDR3 in DNA: TGTGCCAGCAGTTTAATCCAGGACCCCACAGATACGCAGTATTTT.